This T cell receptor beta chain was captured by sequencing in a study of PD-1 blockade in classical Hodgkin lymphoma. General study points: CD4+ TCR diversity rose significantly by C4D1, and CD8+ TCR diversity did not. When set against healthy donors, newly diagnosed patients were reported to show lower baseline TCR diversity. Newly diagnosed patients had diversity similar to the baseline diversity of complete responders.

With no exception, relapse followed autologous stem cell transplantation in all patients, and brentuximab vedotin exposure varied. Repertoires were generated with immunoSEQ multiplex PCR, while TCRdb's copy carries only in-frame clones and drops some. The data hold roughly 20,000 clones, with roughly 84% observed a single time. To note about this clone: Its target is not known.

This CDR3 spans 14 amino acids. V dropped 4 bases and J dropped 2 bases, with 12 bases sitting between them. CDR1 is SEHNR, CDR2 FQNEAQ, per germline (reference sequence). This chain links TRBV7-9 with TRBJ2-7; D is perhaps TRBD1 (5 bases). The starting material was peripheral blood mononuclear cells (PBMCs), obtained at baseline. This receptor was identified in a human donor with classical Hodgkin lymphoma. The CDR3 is CASSSGDSPYEQYF. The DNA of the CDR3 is TGTGCCAGCAGCTCAGGAGACAGTCCCTACGAGCAGTACTTC.